These T cell receptor beta chains were read from a single sample in a study of blood T cell repertoires in COVID-19. Profiled with immunoSEQ multiplex PCR; TCRdb holds only in-frame clones, not every one. The sample consists of 25,000 to 30,000 clones, approximately 94% of them appearing once. Sequencing was done on a sample of peripheral blood. These TCRs come from a human donor with active COVID-19. The donor label of this sample is uncertain. Each CDR3 is given without its conserved first and last residue. A clone size is listed for some rows: how often the clone was seen (once, few, many), or a class if it is expanded.

TRBV5-1 - ASTRGAGTQETQY
TRBV6-6 - ASSRGQYNEQF
TRBV9 - ASSVEPGPYEQY
TRBV30 once AWSVRRLQETQY
TRBV5-4 - ASSKTGVRGNTIY
TRBV2 - ASSAGRELF
TRBV5-1 few ASSFKTPGQGTEAF
TRBV4-1 - ASRKGQGADEQY
TRBV6-1 - ASSEASGAYEQY
TRBV6-6 - ASSYPQGGEQY
TRBV29-1 - SAKQGTSTDTQY
TRBV7-2 - ASSTRGGADTQY
TRBV10-3 - AIRTSSYEQY
TRBV6-2/TRBV6-3 once ASSRGTSREEF
TRBV3-1/TRBV3-2 - ASSQTSAGGQETQY
TRBV29-1 - SVQVIDEKLF
TRBV24-1 - ATSDQRGGISREKQF
TRBV18 - ASSDTTGGPQY
TRBV19 - ASSIVGGAYGYT
TRBV10-2 - AVDRDSYEQY
TRBV5-1 - ASTRDRGDTGELF
TRBV19 - ASSIYGNSGKGETQY
TRBV4-1 - ASSQTTRGQGSHEQY
TRBV5-5 - ASSRGQVEKLF
TRBV12-3/TRBV12-4 - ASSFGQTYGYT
TRBV19 - ASSAQGSKTARYEQY
TRBV4-3 - ASSPNLGQIYPADYGYT
TRBV14 - ASSPRTSGSTDTQY
TRBV9 once ASSVTTRGGSTGELF
TRBV19 - ASSMGSNQPQH
TRBV30 - AWSIQGAGEKLF
TRBV28 once ASRSGASFTDTQY
TRBV28 - ASRGASGRGSYEQY
TRBV19 - ASSTPTGVHYEQY
TRBV5-4 - ASSLASGGARTGELF
TRBV6-1 - ASSEGTVAYEQY
TRBV30 - AWIPALSVPYEQY
TRBV7-8 - ASSLRQGRGEKLF
TRBV7-2 - ASSLHGDQPQH
TRBV19 - ASRNQGVNSPLH
TRBV12-3/TRBV12-4 - ASSPGGYTEAF
TRBV2 - ASSEERNNSPLH
TRBV7-9 - ASSSPWAGGIENEQF
TRBV7-8 - ASSLVASGQSSSYEQY
TRBV3-1/TRBV3-2 - ASSQDSYGNQPQH
TRBV10-3 - AISDRGSLTGELF
TRBV18 - ASSPRQAGGRQQETQY
TRBV11-2 - ASSLFGGEKLF
TRBV7-7 - ASSLAFGSYNEQF
TRBV4-1 - ASSQEGTAGNTIY
TRBV14 - ASSPLLGLTGGYT